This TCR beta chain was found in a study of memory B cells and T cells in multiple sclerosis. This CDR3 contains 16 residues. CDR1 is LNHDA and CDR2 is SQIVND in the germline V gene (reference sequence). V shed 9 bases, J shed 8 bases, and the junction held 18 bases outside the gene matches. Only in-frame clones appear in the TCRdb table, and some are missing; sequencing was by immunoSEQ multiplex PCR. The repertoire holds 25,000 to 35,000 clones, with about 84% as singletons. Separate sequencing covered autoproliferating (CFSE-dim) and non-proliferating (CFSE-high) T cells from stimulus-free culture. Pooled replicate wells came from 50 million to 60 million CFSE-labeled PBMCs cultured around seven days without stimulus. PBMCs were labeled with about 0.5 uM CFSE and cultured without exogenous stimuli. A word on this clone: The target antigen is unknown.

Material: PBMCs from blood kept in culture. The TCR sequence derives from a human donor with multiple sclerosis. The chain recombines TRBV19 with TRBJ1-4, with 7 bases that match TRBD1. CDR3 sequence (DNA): TGTGCCAGCCGAGAAGGGGGGAGGGGGCGTCAAGAAAAACTGTTTTTT. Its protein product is CASREGGRGRQEKLFF.